This T cell receptor beta chain was recorded in a study of T cells in Graves' hyperthyroidism and ophthalmopathy (dated by TCRdb to between 2018 and 2020). Regarding the research as a whole: Peripheral blood was collected at initial diagnosis, before any treatment. The 100 discovery patients were randomly split 7:3 into training and test sets. Thyroid tissue and blood T-cell repertoires from over 5 Graves' hyperthyroidism patients were also compared in the study. TCR V-J signatures able to tell the groups apart were searched for in a discovery cohort of 100 patients, of whom 43 had Graves' ophthalmopathy and roughly 59 had stable Graves' hyperthyroidism. Prospective prediction of ophthalmopathy was tested in an independent validation cohort consisting of 18 to 20 hyperthyroidism patients and around 16 patients who later progressed to ophthalmopathy. The paper describes TCR Vbeta CDR3 sequencing of 135 peripheral blood samples, made up of roughly 45 ophthalmopathy patients, around 78 hyperthyroidism patients and 17 progressor patients. After blood sampling, hyperthyroidism patients were treated with methimazole at a starting dose of 30 mg daily, and ophthalmopathy patients were treated with high-dose intravenous methylprednisolone. Study-level results and caveats: No statistical method was used to fix the sample size in advance, and group allocation was not hidden from the investigators. A 13 V-J signature model separated ophthalmopathy from stable hyperthyroidism, with just over 85% sensitivity and 81% to 83% specificity in cross-validation and 80%/75% in testing. In validation, progression to ophthalmopathy was predicted by the model with 70% to 71% sensitivity and approximately 78% specificity, a median of around 6.5 months before onset. Blood samples also contained most of the expanded thyroid clonotypes (frequency above 0.001), which suggests that blood repertoires may reflect thyroid immune responses.

Looking up the germline V gene yields CDR1 WSHSY and CDR2 SAAADI. The V end gives up 6 bases and the J end 5 bases, leaving 7 bases in the junction not matched to a gene. The CDR3 runs 14 amino acids, cysteine and phenylalanine included. Only CDR3 DNA remains: 42 bases, in frame from the first base. In regard to this clonotype: This receptor's antigen is unknown. No qualities accompany the bases; no much larger clone lies one base away.

A patient counted as having stable Graves' hyperthyroidism if no progression to ophthalmopathy occurred over 18 months of follow-up. Hyperthyroidism patients were newly diagnosed, with disease duration under 2 months, and aged 18 to 65 years. Exclusion was applied to patients with uncontrolled infections, other autoimmune diseases, pregnancy or lactation. Diagnoses were based on clinical symptoms, serum thyroxine and TRAb, thyroid ultrasound and orbital computed tomography. PBMCs were separated from 10 ml of fresh peripheral blood using Ficoll-Paque density gradient centrifugation. Total RNA was extracted with Trizol reagent, and quality was checked on an Agilent 2100 Bioanalyzer. The TCR beta CDR3 regions were amplified from the RNA transcripts. The TCR CDR3 was subjected to a first round of RT-PCR using the HTBI primer set and the Qiagen OneStep RT-PCR kit. A second multiplex PCR round built the libraries, followed by size selection and purification. Libraries were sequenced paired-end with 100 bp reads on an Illumina HiSeq2000. As for the authors' bioinformatics: Raw data were processed with SOAPnuke, discarding reads with adapters, uncalled bases, mean Phred below 15, or no exact constant-primer or identifier match. High-quality paired reads were merged with COPE v1.2.5, and unique nucleotide sequences were defined as clonotypes. MiTCR v1.1 was used to align the clonotypes against IMGT TRBV, TRBD and TRBJ reference segments. The analysis was restricted to V-J combinations with a frequency above 0.0001, which together covered roughly 99% of the repertoires. A TCS score was defined as the ratio of F50 (clonal expansion) to E x V (chaos), with BLOSUM62-based TCRdist applied between CDR3 peptides within each V-J. Welch's t-statistics and random forest reduced 500 to 650 V-J features to 13, which were used in a naive Bayes classifier (R e1071). The public reads were run again by TCRdb, first through fastp at Q25 and then through MiXCR, and only productive beta chains were kept. Identical CDR3 proteins give one entry, which carries the most common genes and DNA. TCRdb's processing, not the authors' own work, is the source of the V and J calls. Across this sample there are roughly 170,000 distinct CDR3 sequences, with 17% seen only once. The leading ten clones occupy roughly 29% of the sample.

Rearrangement joined TRBV10-2 to TRBJ2-7, with 10 central nucleotides matching TRBD2. The TCR was taken from a woman aged 45-60 years with Graves' hyperthyroidism. The material sequenced was blood. Read as DNA, the sequence is TGCGCCAGCAGACCAAGCGGGAGGGCCGACGAGCAGTACTTC. Translated, this is CASRPSGRADEQYF.